This T cell receptor beta chain is from a study of OX40 agonist ivuxolimab in advanced cancers. Across the study: Previous treatment with anti-PD-1, anti-PD-L1 or anti-CTLA-4 therapy was allowed; 35% to 50% had received some.

The protocol was immunoSEQ multiplex PCR, while the TCRdb copy is restricted to in-frame clones and leaves out a portion. The data contain roughly 120,000 clones, approximately 90% of them singletons. Per germline, CDR1 MNHNY and CDR2 SVGAGI (reference sequence). V gave up 2 bases and J gave up 0 bases; unmatched junction bases: 6. The CDR3 length is 16 residues. The source material was CD4+ or CD8+ T cells sorted from blood, sampled in a trial of the OX40 agonist ivuxolimab. The V call is TRBV6-6, the J call TRBJ1-2; 7 nucleotides align to TRBD1. The sequence was obtained from an adult with an advanced solid tumor such as melanoma, head and neck, liver or kidney cancer. Written as DNA, the CDR3 is TGTGCCAGCAGTTACAGGCGACAGGGCCCTAACTATGGCTACACCTTC. Protein: CASSYRRQGPNYGYTF.